This is a list of T cell receptor beta chains from one sample in a study of identical twins. MiXCR, run by TCRdb on the 5' RACE reads, gives a single entry per CDR3 protein. The sample carries 500,000 to 550,000 distinct CDR3 sequences, under 25% recorded once. These sequences were also reported in another study, on T cells expressing NK-cell markers.

Sequencing used CD4+ T cells sorted from blood. The receptors were sampled from a woman under 30 in good health. The CDR3 runs from the conserved cysteine through the conserved F or W. Fields, in order: CDR3 DNA, CDR3 protein, J gene, D gene, V gene, clone size. D genes are given only for firm matches. Size tells how often a clone was seen (once, few, many) or the class of an expanded clone, and some rows leave it out.

cdr3_nt: TGTGCCAGCAGCTTGGGTATGGGTAGCGGGGAGACCCAGTACTTC
cdr3_aa: CASSLGMGSGETQYF
j_call: TRBJ2-5
d_call: TRBD2
v_call: TRBV5-6
clone_size: few

cdr3_nt: TGCAGCGCGAGGACATCTTATGGCACAGATACGCAGTATTTT
cdr3_aa: CSARTSYGTDTQYF
j_call: TRBJ2-3
d_call: -
v_call: TRBV29-1
clone_size: -

cdr3_nt: TGTGCCAGCAGCTCCAGTTATGAAGATACGCAGTATTTT
cdr3_aa: CASSSSYEDTQYF
j_call: TRBJ2-3
d_call: -
v_call: TRBV7-2
clone_size: few

cdr3_nt: TGCGCCAGCAGCCCGGGCAGCGGGAGGGCCGTCAATGAGCAGTTCTTC
cdr3_aa: CASSPGSGRAVNEQFF
j_call: TRBJ2-1
d_call: TRBD2
v_call: TRBV4-1
clone_size: -

cdr3_nt: TGTGCCAGTAGACCGGGACTAGCGGGACACAATGAGCAGTTCTTC
cdr3_aa: CASRPGLAGHNEQFF
j_call: TRBJ2-1
d_call: TRBD2
v_call: TRBV9
clone_size: -

cdr3_nt: TGTGCCAGCAGCGTCGGACAGGGCGGTGAAAAACTGTTTTTT
cdr3_aa: CASSVGQGGEKLFF
j_call: TRBJ1-4
d_call: TRBD1
v_call: TRBV9
clone_size: many

cdr3_nt: TGTGCCAGCAGCTTACGGACAGGGTTCTACGAGCAGTACTTC
cdr3_aa: CASSLRTGFYEQYF
j_call: TRBJ2-7
d_call: TRBD1
v_call: TRBV11-3
clone_size: few

cdr3_nt: TGTGCCAGCACCCCACCTCTAGCGGGAAAAAATGAGCAGTTCTTC
cdr3_aa: CASTPPLAGKNEQFF
j_call: TRBJ2-1
d_call: TRBD2
v_call: TRBV6-1
clone_size: few

cdr3_nt: TGCAGTGCTAGAGAATACCCCACCGCCGGACTAGCGGGGGCCAGCTCCTACAATGAGCAGTTCTTC
cdr3_aa: CSAREYPTAGLAGASSYNEQFF
j_call: TRBJ2-1
d_call: TRBD2
v_call: TRBV20-1
clone_size: few

cdr3_nt: TGCAGTGCCCGGATGCGGGGGGGAACCCTAACGACCCAGTACTTC
cdr3_aa: CSARMRGGTLTTQYF
j_call: TRBJ2-5
d_call: TRBD2
v_call: TRBV20-1
clone_size: -

cdr3_nt: TGTGCCAGCAGCATGGTCGGGACAGCCTACAATGAGCAGTTCTTC
cdr3_aa: CASSMVGTAYNEQFF
j_call: TRBJ2-1
d_call: TRBD1
v_call: TRBV7-2
clone_size: -

cdr3_nt: TGTGCCAGCAGTTTGGGGGCACTGACTGAAGCTTTCTTT
cdr3_aa: CASSLGALTEAFF
j_call: TRBJ1-1
d_call: -
v_call: TRBV12-3/TRBV12-4
clone_size: many

cdr3_nt: TGTGCCAGCAGTTCCGCTCCGGGCGCGACACGGGCCTACGAGCAGTACTTC
cdr3_aa: CASSSAPGATRAYEQYF
j_call: TRBJ2-7
d_call: -
v_call: TRBV7-9
clone_size: few

cdr3_nt: TGTGCCAGCAGTTTAGTGGGGCAGGGCAATCAGCCCCAGCATTTT
cdr3_aa: CASSLVGQGNQPQHF
j_call: TRBJ1-5
d_call: -
v_call: TRBV27
clone_size: few

cdr3_nt: TGTGCCAGCAGCTTGAAGGGTTCGGACACTGAAGCTTTCTTT
cdr3_aa: CASSLKGSDTEAFF
j_call: TRBJ1-1
d_call: -
v_call: TRBV5-4
clone_size: -

cdr3_nt: TGTGCCAGCAGTGCAACCCGCTACGAGCAGTACTTC
cdr3_aa: CASSATRYEQYF
j_call: TRBJ2-7
d_call: -
v_call: TRBV12-3/TRBV12-4
clone_size: -

cdr3_nt: TGCAGTGCTAGCGTAACAACTAGCACAGATACGCAGTATTTT
cdr3_aa: CSASVTTSTDTQYF
j_call: TRBJ2-3
d_call: -
v_call: TRBV20-1
clone_size: -

cdr3_nt: TGTGCCAGCAGCTCCCCGGCTTGGGGAGGCAACGAGCAGTACTTC
cdr3_aa: CASSSPAWGGNEQYF
j_call: TRBJ2-7
d_call: -
v_call: TRBV5-6
clone_size: -

cdr3_nt: TGTGCCAGCAGCGCGACAGGGGTCCATAATTCACCCCTCCACTTT
cdr3_aa: CASSATGVHNSPLHF
j_call: TRBJ1-6
d_call: TRBD1
v_call: TRBV27
clone_size: -

cdr3_nt: TGTGCCAGCAGCTTTTCCTCAGTGGCCTACAATGAGCAGTTCTTC
cdr3_aa: CASSFSSVAYNEQFF
j_call: TRBJ2-1
d_call: -
v_call: TRBV7-3
clone_size: -

cdr3_nt: TGCAGTGCTAGAGATCCCCGGGGGGTCGGCGAGCAGTACTTC
cdr3_aa: CSARDPRGVGEQYF
j_call: TRBJ2-7
d_call: TRBD2
v_call: TRBV20-1
clone_size: -

cdr3_nt: TGTGCCAGCAGCATTCATAGGAACACTGAAGCTTTCTTT
cdr3_aa: CASSIHRNTEAFF
j_call: TRBJ1-1
d_call: -
v_call: TRBV12-3/TRBV12-4
clone_size: -

cdr3_nt: TGTGCCAGCGCCTCGAGCGCGTCCTACAATGAGCAGTTCTTC
cdr3_aa: CASASSASYNEQFF
j_call: TRBJ2-1
d_call: -
v_call: TRBV9
clone_size: few

cdr3_nt: TGTGCCAGCAGTTTTTATCCGGGGGAAATGGATGGCTACACCTTC
cdr3_aa: CASSFYPGEMDGYTF
j_call: TRBJ1-2
d_call: -
v_call: TRBV12-3/TRBV12-4
clone_size: -

cdr3_nt: TGTGCCAGCAGCGATAACTTCAGGGGGCTTCTTTACAATGAGCAGTTCTTC
cdr3_aa: CASSDNFRGLLYNEQFF
j_call: TRBJ2-1
d_call: TRBD1
v_call: TRBV11-3
clone_size: -

cdr3_nt: TGTGCCAGCAGTCTCAATGAGGGGACAGTCTATGGCTACACCTTC
cdr3_aa: CASSLNEGTVYGYTF
j_call: TRBJ1-2
d_call: TRBD1
v_call: TRBV27
clone_size: few

cdr3_nt: TGCGCCAGCAGCTTGGCACAGGGGGGGACAGATACGCAGTATTTT
cdr3_aa: CASSLAQGGTDTQYF
j_call: TRBJ2-3
d_call: -
v_call: TRBV5-1
clone_size: many

cdr3_nt: TGCGCCAGCAGCTTGGTCCGAGGTACTAGCCTCCTGAGCTCCTACAATGAGCAGTTCTTC
cdr3_aa: CASSLVRGTSLLSSYNEQFF
j_call: TRBJ2-1
d_call: -
v_call: TRBV5-1
clone_size: -

cdr3_nt: TGCAGTGCTCCGGACAGGACGAATAACTATGGCTACACCTTC
cdr3_aa: CSAPDRTNNYGYTF
j_call: TRBJ1-2
d_call: TRBD1
v_call: TRBV20-1
clone_size: few

cdr3_nt: TGTGCCAGTAGTGGGCGGGAGACTGTTGTTGAGCAGTTCTTC
cdr3_aa: CASSGRETVVEQFF
j_call: TRBJ2-1
d_call: TRBD2
v_call: TRBV7-8
clone_size: many

cdr3_nt: TGTGCCAGCAGTTACGAGGCCCCTAGCGGGAGGAATGAGCAGTTCTTC
cdr3_aa: CASSYEAPSGRNEQFF
j_call: TRBJ2-1
d_call: TRBD2
v_call: TRBV6-5
clone_size: -

cdr3_nt: TGTGCCAGCAGTGGGGGTGCAGGGGGCTTTTCGCCAGCTTTCTTT
cdr3_aa: CASSGGAGGFSPAFF
j_call: TRBJ1-1
d_call: TRBD1
v_call: TRBV2
clone_size: -

cdr3_nt: TGTGCCAGCAGCCATCAGGGGAATGAGCAGTTCTTC
cdr3_aa: CASSHQGNEQFF
j_call: TRBJ2-1
d_call: -
v_call: TRBV7-9
clone_size: many

cdr3_nt: TGCAGTGCTCCAGGACTGGGCTCGGAGCAGTTCTTC
cdr3_aa: CSAPGLGSEQFF
j_call: TRBJ2-1
d_call: -
v_call: TRBV20-1
clone_size: few

cdr3_nt: TGTGCCAGCAGTTTATCTAGTATGGGCGGGGAGCTGTTTTTT
cdr3_aa: CASSLSSMGGELFF
j_call: TRBJ2-2
d_call: -
v_call: TRBV12-3/TRBV12-4
clone_size: -

cdr3_nt: TGCAGCGTTACGTCAGGGGGGGATGGCTACACCTTC
cdr3_aa: CSVTSGGDGYTF
j_call: TRBJ1-2
d_call: TRBD1
v_call: TRBV29-1
clone_size: few

cdr3_nt: TGTGCCAGCAGCCAAGTGGTGGAATCCACTGAAGCTTTCTTT
cdr3_aa: CASSQVVESTEAFF
j_call: TRBJ1-1
d_call: -
v_call: TRBV4-2
clone_size: many

cdr3_nt: TGTGCCAGCAGTTACCTCCGGGATGTCTATGGCTACACCTTC
cdr3_aa: CASSYLRDVYGYTF
j_call: TRBJ1-2
d_call: -
v_call: TRBV6-5
clone_size: few

cdr3_nt: TGTGCCAGCAGCTATAGCGGGACTCTCGAGCAGTACTTC
cdr3_aa: CASSYSGTLEQYF
j_call: TRBJ2-7
d_call: TRBD2
v_call: TRBV7-2
clone_size: many

cdr3_nt: TGCGCCAGCAGCTTCCCCCTTACGAGAGATACGCAGTATTTT
cdr3_aa: CASSFPLTRDTQYF
j_call: TRBJ2-3
d_call: -
v_call: TRBV5-1
clone_size: -

cdr3_nt: TGTGCCAGCAGTGGACTTCCTTGGAGCAATCAGCCCCAGCATTTT
cdr3_aa: CASSGLPWSNQPQHF
j_call: TRBJ1-5
d_call: -
v_call: TRBV5-5
clone_size: few

cdr3_nt: TGTGCCACTAAGGGTAGCAGAGTTTACAATGAGCAGTTCTTC
cdr3_aa: CATKGSRVYNEQFF
j_call: TRBJ2-1
d_call: -
v_call: TRBV6-1
clone_size: few

cdr3_nt: TGCAGTGCTAGAGATCAACGTGGCAGAAGATCCTACGAGCAGTACTTC
cdr3_aa: CSARDQRGRRSYEQYF
j_call: TRBJ2-7
d_call: -
v_call: TRBV20-1
clone_size: few

cdr3_nt: TGCGCCAGCAGCCAAACCGGGACAGGGGGCGATGGCTACACCTTC
cdr3_aa: CASSQTGTGGDGYTF
j_call: TRBJ1-2
d_call: TRBD1
v_call: TRBV5-1
clone_size: -

cdr3_nt: TGTGCCAGCAGCTTAATTAGAGCGGGAGGTGGTGAGCAGTACTTC
cdr3_aa: CASSLIRAGGGEQYF
j_call: TRBJ2-7
d_call: TRBD2
v_call: TRBV11-2
clone_size: -

cdr3_nt: TGCGCCAGCAGTCAAGGATCTAAAGATGAGCAGTTCTTC
cdr3_aa: CASSQGSKDEQFF
j_call: TRBJ2-1
d_call: -
v_call: TRBV4-3
clone_size: few

cdr3_nt: TGTGCCAGCAGTTACGCCCGCGCTGGATACACAGATACGCAGTATTTT
cdr3_aa: CASSYARAGYTDTQYF
j_call: TRBJ2-3
d_call: -
v_call: TRBV6-5
clone_size: few

cdr3_nt: TGTGCCAGCAGCGTGGGGAGCTCCTACAATGAGCAGTTCTTC
cdr3_aa: CASSVGSSYNEQFF
j_call: TRBJ2-1
d_call: -
v_call: TRBV9
clone_size: once

cdr3_nt: TGCGCCAGCAGCCACTTAGACAGGGGGCTTAACAATGAGCAGTTCTTC
cdr3_aa: CASSHLDRGLNNEQFF
j_call: TRBJ2-1
d_call: TRBD1
v_call: TRBV4-3
clone_size: -

cdr3_nt: TGTGCCAGCGGCTACTTAGCCGGAGCTTACGAGCAGTACTTC
cdr3_aa: CASGYLAGAYEQYF
j_call: TRBJ2-7
d_call: -
v_call: TRBV5-6
clone_size: -

cdr3_nt: TGCGCCAGCAGTGAGTCGACGGAGGGGTCCTATGGCTACACCTTC
cdr3_aa: CASSESTEGSYGYTF
j_call: TRBJ1-2
d_call: -
v_call: TRBV10-2
clone_size: few

cdr3_nt: TGCAGTGTCAGCTCCCGAAATAGCAATCAGCCCCAGCATTTT
cdr3_aa: CSVSSRNSNQPQHF
j_call: TRBJ1-5
d_call: -
v_call: TRBV20-1
clone_size: -